One sample yielded the 25 T cell receptor beta chains listed below, sequenced in a study of blood T cell repertoires in COVID-19. Only in-frame clones appear in the TCRdb table, and some are missing; sequencing was by immunoSEQ multiplex PCR. This table has about 160,000 clones, about 92% appearing once. The sequenced sample consisted of peripheral blood. The receptors were sampled from a man aged 30-40 years with COVID-19, enrolled during active disease.

The V call is TRBV11-2, the J call TRBJ1-1; 9 bases are shared with TRBD1. V trimming: 5 bases; J trimming: 4 bases; junction bases outside the gene matches: 8. This CDR3 spans 15 amino acids. Germline CDR1 reads SGHAT; CDR2 reads FQNNGV. The CDR3 protein is CASSQGQGGGTEAFF. CDR3 DNA sequence: TGTGCCAGCAGCCAGGGACAGGGCGGGGGCACTGAAGCTTTCTTT.

Points on this clone: This same CDR3 is encoded by further DNA sequences in the sample. V gene TRBV5-1 combines with J gene TRBJ1-2; 11 bases agree with TRBD1. V was clipped by 4 bases and J by 5 bases; unmatched bases: 10. Per germline, CDR1 SGHRS and CDR2 YFSETQ. The CDR3 has 16 amino acids. CDR3 in DNA: TGCGCCAGCAGCCCTCCTGCGGGACAGGGGGAATATGGCTACACCTTC. Translated: CASSPPAGQGEYGYTF.

The chain recombines TRBV7-9 with TRBJ1-5; TRBD1 might be the D (5 bases). V lost 5 bases and J 3 bases, leaving 11 bases between the germline ends. Germline CDR1 is SEHNR and CDR2 is FQNEAQ (reference sequence). The CDR3 runs to 14 residues. The CDR3: CASSPDRFNQPQHF. CDR3 DNA: TGTGCCAGCAGCCCAGACAGATTCAATCAGCCCCAGCATTTT.

The rearrangement links TRBV30 to TRBJ1-2, with D possibly TRBD1 on 5 matching bases. The germline gives CDR1 GTSNPN, CDR2 SVGIG (reference sequence). The ends were cut back, 4 bases at V and 7 bases at J, with 16 bases in the middle. This CDR3 is built from 13 residues. Here the CDR3 reads CAWKSSAGSGYTF. The CDR3 nucleotides are TGTGCCTGGAAGTCCTCTGCAGGGTCTGGCTACACCTTC.

The rearrangement joins TRBV18 to TRBJ2-3, with D possibly being TRBD1 (5 bases). The germline V gene encodes CDR1 KGHSH and CDR2 LQKENI. The CDR3 runs to 16 residues. V lost 2 bases and J lost 2, with 14 bases in between. The CDR3 loop is CASSPGGRQFTDTQYF. CDR3 nucleotides: TGTGCCAGCTCACCAGGCGGCCGACAGTTCACAGATACGCAGTATTTT.

The chain uses TRBV19 and TRBJ1-2; possible D gene TRBD1, 5 bases. Per the germline V gene, CDR1 is LNHDA and CDR2 is SQIVND (reference sequence). The V end was cut by 3 bases, the J end by 3 bases, with 8 bases between. This CDR3 contains 13 residues. The CDR3 loop reads CASSIGGDYGYTF. CDR3 bases: TGTGCCAGTAGTATTGGGGGGGACTATGGCTACACCTTC.

The rearrangement uses TRBV11-2 and TRBJ2-2, with 12 bases fitting TRBD1. Germline V gene lookup returns CDR1 SGHAT and CDR2 FQNNGV. The CDR3 is 17 amino acids. Unmatched junction bases numbered 6, after V lost 0 bases and J lost 7 bases. The CDR3 protein is CASSLDSGTGGIGELFF. The DNA for the CDR3 is TGTGCCAGCAGCTTAGATTCTGGGACAGGGGGCATCGGGGAGCTGTTTTTT.

The chain carries TRBV5-4 and TRBJ1-3, with 8 bases identical to TRBD1. Trimming at V came to 0 bases and at J to 9 bases, leaving 8 bases not matched to a gene. CDR1 is SGHNT, CDR2 YYREEE, per germline (reference sequence). The CDR3 consists of 15 residues. The CDR3 DNA is TGTGCCAGCAGCTTGGGTGCAGGGGGCGGGGGCACCATATATTTT. Translation: CASSLGAGGGGTIYF.

This clone was seen many times. V and J are TRBV9 and TRBJ2-3; D perhaps matches TRBD2 (6 bases). V was cut by 1 base and J by 2 bases, with 11 bases left in between. Germline CDR1 and CDR2: SGDLS and YYNGEE. The CDR3 is 15 residues long. CDR3 DNA: TGTGCCAGCAGCGTATTTGCGGGACCCACAGATACGCAGTATTTT. Its translation is CASSVFAGPTDTQYF.

This clone was detected only once. This chain uses TRBV6-5 with TRBJ1-1; tentative D call: TRBD1 (5 bases). Germline-derived CDR1 and CDR2 are MNHEY and SVGAGI. V was shortened by 7 bases and J by 1 base, with 16 bases between the two germline ends. The length of the CDR3 is 15 residues. In DNA, the CDR3 is TGTGCCAGCAAGGCTGCAGGGTCTAAGAACACTGAAGCTTTCTTT. This sequence encodes CASKAAGSKNTEAFF.

This sequence joins TRBV2 and TRBJ2-7; 7 nucleotides line up with TRBD1. The CDR3 runs 14 residues. The germline gives CDR1 SNHLY, CDR2 FYNNEI. V shed 6 bases and J 2 bases; nucleotides not matched to a gene: 7. The CDR3 region has the DNA TGTGCCAGCAGGGGGGACAGTCAGACCTACGAGCAGTACTTC. Translation gives CASRGDSQTYEQYF.

This chain joins TRBV5-5 and TRBJ2-6; D uncertain. The ends were cut back, 2 bases at V and 0 bases at J, with 15 bases in the middle. The CDR3 length is 18 residues. The germline gives CDR1 SGHKS, CDR2 YYEKEE (reference sequence). This chain's CDR3 is CASSFNPPAGSGANVLTF. As DNA, the CDR3 is TGTGCCAGCAGCTTTAACCCTCCCGCCGGCTCTGGGGCCAACGTCCTGACTTTC. The full variable domain, with the rest looked up from reference TRBV5-5 and TRBJ2-6, is DAGVTQSPTHLIKTRGQQVTLRCSPISGHKSVSWYQQVLGQGPQFIFQYYEKEERGRGNFPDRFSARQFPNYSSELNVNALLLGDSALYLCASSFNPPAGSGANVLTFGAGSRLTVL.

This chain uses TRBV7-3 with TRBJ1-1; the D is unclear. Germline V lookup: CDR1 SGHTA, CDR2 FQGTGA. The V end lost 1 base, the J end lost 7 bases, and 10 bases lay between the germline ends. The CDR3 totals 13 residues. CDR3 DNA: TGTGCCAGCAGCTTAAACAGAGACGTTGAAGCTTTCTTT. It encodes CASSLNRDVEAFF.

This chain joins TRBV11-2 and TRBJ1-2; possible D gene TRBD1, 6 bases. Trimming shortened V by 5 bases and J by 5 bases, and 9 bases separated the two germline ends. This CDR3 has 12 amino acids. Germline V lookup: CDR1 SGHAT, CDR2 FQNNGV. CDR3 sequence reads: CASSPTGYGYTF. For the CDR3, the DNA is TGTGCCAGCAGCCCGACAGGTTATGGCTACACCTTC.

The chain employs TRBV29-1 and TRBJ2-1; TRBD1 matches at 10 bases. CDR3 length: 13 residues. V was clipped by 6 bases and J by 7 bases; unmatched bases: 6. The germline V gene encodes CDR1 SQVTM and CDR2 ANQGSEA. This chain's CDR3 is CSVGTGVINEQFF. The CDR3, as DNA: TGCAGCGTCGGGACAGGGGTTATTAATGAGCAGTTCTTC.

The chain joins TRBV4-3 to TRBJ2-5, with D tentatively TRBD2 (7 bases). V lost 1 base to trimming and J lost 4 bases, with 13 bases between them. CDR1 LGHNA and CDR2 YSLEER come from the germline V gene. The CDR3 spans 15 residues. DNA for the CDR3: TGCGCCAGCAGCCAAGTAGGGGCGGGGGCAGAGACCCAGTACTTC. This translates into CASSQVGAGAETQYF.

The chain links TRBV19 to TRBJ2-3, with D unclear. V lost 0 bases, J lost 0 bases, and 16 bases lay in between. Germline V gives CDR1 LNHDA, CDR2 SQIVND (reference sequence). The CDR3 has 18 residues. CDR3 in DNA: TGTGCCAGTAGTATAGATTTAGAGGCCTACCAAAGCACAGATACGCAGTATTTT. It yields the protein CASSIDLEAYQSTDTQYF. The entire variable domain, with the rest obtained from reference TRBV19 and TRBJ2-3, is as follows: DGGITQSPKYLFRKEGQNVTLSCEQNLNHDAMYWYRQDPGQGLRLIYYSQIVNDFQKGDIAEGYSVSREKKESFPLTVTSAQKNPTAFYLCASSIDLEAYQSTDTQYFGPGTRLTVL.

The rearrangement joins TRBV15 to TRBJ2-7, with D unresolved. Germline CDR1 reads LNHNV; CDR2 reads YYDKDF (reference sequence). Deletions cut 1 base from V and 1 base from J, with 5 bases between. The CDR3 totals 13 residues. CDR3 amino acids: CATSRGGSYEQYF. In DNA form, the CDR3 reads TGTGCCACCAGCAGAGGCGGTTCCTACGAGCAGTACTTC.

The V and J genes are TRBV4-3 and TRBJ1-6; TRBD1 agrees at 9 bases. This CDR3 has 20 residues. The germline V gene has CDR1 LGHNA and CDR2 YSLEER. J lost 0 bases, V lost 3 bases, and 12 bases had no gene match. The CDR3 spells CASSQEAFGTGSSYNSPLHF. CDR3 coding DNA: TGCGCCAGCAGCCAGGAGGCCTTCGGGACAGGGAGCTCCTATAATTCACCCCTCCACTTT.

The V gene is TRBV10-3, the J gene TRBJ1-1, with a weak D call TRBD1 (5 bases). The germline V gene has CDR1 ENHRY and CDR2 SYGVKD. Trimming shortened V by 3 bases and J by 0 bases, and 11 bases separated the two germline ends. The CDR3 has 15 residues. Written as DNA, the CDR3 is TGTGCCATCAGTGAAGGGGCAGCCTTGAACACTGAAGCTTTCTTT. This gives the protein CAISEGAALNTEAFF.

J is TRBJ1-1 and V is TRBV3-1 (or the pseudogene TRBV3-2); no clear D gene. V lost 1 base and J lost 10, with 10 bases in between. Germline CDR1 LGHDT, CDR2 YNNKEL (reference sequence). The CDR3 is 12 amino acids. The CDR3 is CASSQARSRAFF. CDR3 in DNA: TGTGCCAGCAGCCAAGCTAGGAGTCGAGCTTTCTTT.

This chain uses TRBV5-1 with TRBJ2-5; 7 bases match TRBD1. The CDR3 covers 14 residues. Germline values: CDR1 SGHRS, CDR2 YFSETQ. V shed 4 bases, J shed 7 bases, and the junction held 10 bases outside the gene matches. As DNA, the CDR3 is TGCGCCAGCAGCCTTGGGACAGTCCGGGGGACCCAGTACTTC. It specifies CASSLGTVRGTQYF.

The chain carries TRBV28 and TRBJ2-7; TRBD1 is a possible D gene (6 bases). V was clipped by 8 bases and J by 1 base, with 18 bases between them. Germline assignment: CDR1 MDHEN and CDR2 SYDVKM. The CDR3 loop spans 15 amino acids. In DNA, the CDR3 is TGTGCCAGCCCCCCCCGGACAGCTATATCCTACGAGCAGTACTTC. It translates to CASPPRTAISYEQYF.

This chain connects TRBV5-8 to TRBJ1-5; 8 bases are a match to TRBD1. CDR1 is SGHTS, CDR2 YDEGEE, per germline. The CDR3 loop spans 15 amino acids. V gave up 2 bases and J gave up 5 bases; unmatched junction bases: 6. The DNA for the CDR3 is TGTGCCAGCAGCTTTGGAGACAGGGGTTATCAGCCCCAGCATTTT. Translated, it gives CASSFGDRGYQPQHF.

The chain is built from TRBV7-5 and TRBJ1-1. TRBV7-5 is listed as a pseudogene. The CDR3 is made up of 17 amino acids. The CDR3 sequence: CARSCPYRVIMNTEAFF. The DNA of the CDR3 is TGTGCCAGAAGCTGCCCTTACCGGGTCATCATGAACACTGAAGCTTTCTTT.